This entry lists 28 T cell receptor beta chains sequenced from one sample in a study of patients and donors after allogeneic stem cell transplantation. MiXCR was run by TCRdb on the RT-PCR reads, yielding one entry per CDR3 protein. This table holds approximately 1,500 distinct CDR3 sequences, about a quarter found once. The specimen sequenced was blood, either unsorted or a sorted T cell fraction (not recorded which). The receptor source for this set is a human donor who was either an allogeneic HSCT recipient or a stem cell or donor lymphocyte infusion donor (not recorded which). It is not recorded whose cells these are; they may come from a transplant donor.

This clonotype is classed as medium-sized. CDR3 sequence (DNA): TGTGCCAGCAGCAGCGGGACTAGCCACCTCTACAATGAGCAGTTCTTC. Protein: CASSSGTSHLYNEQFF. The chain has TRBV5-4 and TRBJ2-1; 9 bases line up with TRBD2. This CDR3 has 16 residues. Germline CDR1 reads SGHNT; CDR2 reads YYREEE (reference sequence). The V segment lost 4 bases and the J segment 3 bases; nucleotides outside the gene matches: 8.

This clonotype came up a few times. The chain employs TRBV5-4 and TRBJ1-2; TRBD1 matches at 10 bases. Germline V lookup: CDR1 SGHNT, CDR2 YYREEE (reference sequence). This CDR3 is 13 amino acids long. The ends lost 5 bases at V and 6 bases at J; junction bases unmatched: 4. CDR3 sequence reads: CASRTGGKNGYTF. The CDR3 bases are TGTGCCAGCAGGACAGGGGGCAAGAATGGCTACACCTTC.

This clonotype came up a few times. This chain links TRBV12-2 with TRBJ2-3; TRBD2, the table's D call, was not compared with the DNA. TRBV12-2 represents a pseudogene. The CDR3 totals 16 residues. This CDR3 reads CASRLAPGGGADTQYF. The CDR3 DNA reads TGTGCAAGTCGCTTAGCCCCAGGCGGGGGGGCAGATACGCAGTATTTT.

V usage is TRBV2 and J usage is TRBJ2-1; D is ambiguous. The CDR3 consists of 11 residues. CDR1 and CDR2 (germline): SNHLY, FYNNEI. Trimming shortened V by 6 bases and J by 4 bases, and 4 bases separated the two germline ends. The CDR3 protein is CASRRYNEQFF. The CDR3 DNA reads TGTGCCAGCAGGAGGTACAATGAGCAGTTCTTC. The full variable domain, rest sourced from reference TRBV2 and TRBJ2-1, is EPEVTQTPSHQVTQMGQEVILRCVPISNHLYFYWYRQILGQKVEFLVSFYNNEISEKSEIFDDQFSVERPDGSNFTLKIRSTKLEDSAMYFCASRRYNEQFFGPGTRLTVL.

Judged by abundance, this clonotype is large. The chain uses TRBV5-1 and TRBJ2-4; maybe TRBD1 (5 bases). This CDR3 is built from 14 residues. From germline, CDR1 is SGHRS and CDR2 YFSETQ. The ends were cut back, 1 base at V and 7 bases at J, with 12 bases in the middle. The CDR3 loop is CASSLTAPGNIQYF. CDR3 in DNA: TGCGCCAGCAGCTTGACCGCTCCAGGGAACATTCAGTACTTC. The full variable domain, in which reference TRBV5-1 and TRBJ2-4 provide the parts outside the CDR3, is KAGVTQTPRYLIKTRGQQVTLSCSPISGHRSVSWYQQTPGQGLQFLFEYFSETQRNKGNFPGRFSGRQFSNSRSEMNVSTLELGDSALYLCASSLTAPGNIQYFGAGTRLSVL.

This clonotype rates as medium-sized (0.01 to 0.1%). The chain employs TRBV4-2 and TRBJ1-1, with TRBD1 matching 12 bases. The CDR3 spans 16 residues. Trimming at V came to 1 base and at J to 4 bases, leaving 4 bases not matched to a gene. Germline CDR1 LGHNA, CDR2 YNFKEQ. CDR3 sequence (DNA): TGTGCCAGCAGCCAAGGGGACAGGGGGCCGGTCACTGAAGCTTTCTTT. Its protein is CASSQGDRGPVTEAFF.

This clonotype is deemed medium-sized. The rearrangement uses TRBV7-9 and TRBJ2-7; D ambiguous. Germline V gives CDR1 SEHNR, CDR2 FQNEAQ (reference sequence). Trimming removed 7 bases from V and 0 bases from J, with 7 bases in between. This CDR3 is built from 12 residues. The DNA of the CDR3 is TGTGCCAGCACTCAGAGCTCCTACGAGCAGTACTTC. It codes for CASTQSSYEQYF.

Relative to its sample, this clonotype is medium-sized. This chain links TRBV19 with TRBJ2-5, with a possible D match to TRBD1 (6 bases). The germline CDR1 and CDR2 sequences are LNHDA and SQIVND (reference sequence). The length of the CDR3 is 12 residues. With 8 bases removed from V and 4 bases from J, the gap between germline ends came to 11 bases. The CDR3 reads CASRQAGETQYF. Here the CDR3 DNA reads TGTGCCAGTCGACAGGCTGGAGAGACCCAGTACTTC.

The V gene is TRBV7-8, the J gene TRBJ1-1; D is uncertain. With 10 bases removed from V and 0 bases from J, the gap between germline ends came to 9 bases. Germline lookup yields CDR1 SGHVS and CDR2 FQNEAQ. The CDR3 spans 12 residues. As DNA, the CDR3 is TGTGCCACCCTACCGATGAACACTGAAGCTTTCTTT. Encoded protein: CATLPMNTEAFF.

The chain employs TRBV7-9 and TRBJ1-2; 7 positions agree with TRBD1. The CDR3 is made up of 15 amino acids. V trimming: 4 bases; J trimming: 5 bases; junction bases outside the gene matches: 10. The germline V gene has CDR1 SEHNR and CDR2 FQNEAQ (reference sequence). The CDR3 spells CASSSVTGPFYGYTF. In DNA form, the CDR3 reads TGTGCCAGCAGCTCCGTGACAGGGCCGTTTTATGGCTACACCTTC.

This chain uses TRBV15 with TRBJ1-1, with 9 bases fitting TRBD1. The ends lost 9 bases at V and 2 bases at J; junction bases unmatched: 7. CDR1 is LNHNV, CDR2 YYDKDF, per germline (reference sequence). The CDR3 is made up of 14 amino acids. The CDR3: CATRADRGNTEAFF. CDR3 coding DNA: TGTGCCACTCGGGCGGACAGGGGAAACACTGAAGCTTTCTTT.

This clonotype has a handful of counts. This chain connects TRBV4-1 to TRBJ1-2; possibly TRBD1 for D (6 bases). Per the germline V gene, CDR1 is MGHRA and CDR2 is YSYEKL. The CDR3 is 16 amino acids. Trimming took 0 bases from V and 5 from J, leaving 16 bases between them. The CDR3 protein is CASSQDSRGASYGYTF. The CDR3 region has the DNA TGCGCCAGCAGCCAAGATTCACGGGGGGCAAGTTATGGCTACACCTTC.

The V and J genes are TRBV7-8 and TRBJ1-1, with 9 positions matching TRBD1. The CDR3 totals 14 residues. Germline V CDR1 and CDR2: SGHVS, FQNEAQ. V lost 5 bases to trimming and J lost 10 bases; unmatched junction nucleotides: 11. The CDR3, as DNA: TGTGCCAGCAGCCCCCAGACAGGGGGTTCGGGAGCTTTCTTT. It encodes CASSPQTGGSGAFF.

This clonotype was recorded a few times. V gene TRBV7-3 combines with J gene TRBJ2-1, with 7 bases that match TRBD1. In germline, CDR1 is SGHTA, CDR2 FQGTGA. With 1 base clipped from V and 12 bases from J, the junction kept 6 bases outside the gene matches. The CDR3 totals 13 residues. CDR3 protein: CASSLIGGGPQFF. CDR3 sequence (DNA): TGTGCCAGCAGCTTAATAGGGGGCGGACCGCAGTTCTTC.

Relative to its sample, this clonotype is large. The chain joins TRBV27 to TRBJ2-7; TRBD2 matches at 8 bases. The CDR3 contains 15 residues. The germline gives CDR1 MNHEY, CDR2 SMNVEV (reference sequence). V lost 4 bases to trimming and J lost 3 bases; unmatched junction nucleotides: 8. CDR3: CASSSVAGMYYEQYF. In nucleotides, the CDR3 is TGTGCCAGCAGTTCGGTAGCGGGGATGTACTACGAGCAGTACTTC.

This clonotype was detected a few times. This rearrangement joins TRBV6-5 to TRBJ2-5; a possible D gene is TRBD2 (6 bases). The CDR3 totals 14 residues. Germline CDR1 and CDR2: MNHEY and SVGAGI. Deletions cut 6 bases from V and 5 bases from J, with 16 bases between. The chain's CDR3 is CASSRTIQGETQYF. The CDR3 coding sequence is TGTGCCAGCAGCCGGACTATCCAGGGTGAGACCCAGTACTTC.

This clonotype is large within its sample. The CDR3 bases are TGTGCCAGCAGCTTAGGGAATGAGCAGTTCTTC. Protein product: CASSLGNEQFF. V gene TRBV7-2 combines with J gene TRBJ2-1; D not certain. Germline CDR1 and CDR2: SGHTA and FQGNSA. The length of the CDR3 is 11 residues. V was pared by 1 base and J by 7 bases, with 2 bases between.

Within the sample, this clonotype is medium-sized (0.01 to 0.1%). V and J are TRBV20-1 and TRBJ2-3; D is uncertain. This CDR3 is built from 11 residues. Germline V gene data show CDR1 as DFQATT and CDR2 as SNEGSKA (reference sequence). The V end lost 4 bases, the J end lost 6 bases, and 8 bases lay between the germline ends. The chain's CDR3 is CSATQEDTQYF. The CDR3 bases are TGCAGTGCTACTCAGGAGGATACGCAGTATTTT.

This sequence joins TRBV5-5 and TRBJ2-7; possibly TRBD1 for D (6 bases). The CDR3 is 14 amino acids. Germline V gene data show CDR1 as SGHKS and CDR2 as YYEKEE (reference sequence). V lost 3 bases to trimming and J lost 2 bases, with 12 bases between them. The CDR3 loop is CASSWGQVAYEQYF. The CDR3 bases are TGTGCCAGCAGCTGGGGGCAGGTAGCCTACGAGCAGTACTTC.

The V gene is TRBV20-1, the J gene TRBJ2-1, with 8 bases lining up with TRBD2. CDR3 length: 14 amino acids. CDR1 and CDR2 from the germline V gene are DFQATT and SNEGSKA (reference sequence). The junction had 6 bases not matched to a gene; V was cut back by 6 bases and J by 2 bases. The CDR3: CSAPVRGAYNEQFF. The CDR3, as DNA: TGCAGTGCCCCCGTGCGGGGGGCCTACAATGAGCAGTTCTTC.

J is TRBJ1-2 and V is TRBV9; 7 nucleotides match TRBD1. The V gene's germline CDR1 is SGDLS and CDR2 YYNGEE. After removal of 4 bases from V and 5 bases from J, the junction contained 5 bases not matched to a gene. The CDR3 spans 13 residues. This CDR3 is CASSTGTAYGYTF. In DNA, the CDR3 is TGTGCCAGCAGCACTGGGACAGCTTATGGCTACACCTTC.

The chain employs TRBV5-4 and TRBJ2-3; 9 bases line up with TRBD2. This CDR3 is built from 15 residues. V lost 4 bases and J lost 2; bases outside the gene matches: 5. CDR1 SGHNT and CDR2 YYREEE come from the germline V gene (reference sequence). CDR3 bases: TGTGCCAGCAGCGCGGGGGGGCGTTCCACAGATACGCAGTATTTT. As protein: CASSAGGRSTDTQYF.

The V and J genes are TRBV5-1 and TRBJ2-3; 9 bases map to TRBD2. The CDR3 covers 16 residues. Germline CDR1 is SGHRS and CDR2 is YFSETQ. Germline trimming cut 4 bases from V and 4 bases from J; bases unmatched to any gene: 10. CDR3 loop: CASSRRGTSSADTQYF. The CDR3 DNA reads TGCGCCAGCAGCCGGAGAGGGACTAGCAGCGCAGATACGCAGTATTTT.

The gene calls are TRBV11-2 and TRBJ2-1; 7 bases fit TRBD2. The V segment lost 4 bases and the J segment 0 bases; nucleotides outside the gene matches: 3. CDR1 is SGHAT and CDR2 is FQNNGV in the germline V gene. This CDR3 comprises 15 residues. The CDR3 bases are TGTGCCAGCAGCTGGGACTACCGCTCCTACAATGAGCAGTTCTTC. This translates into CASSWDYRSYNEQFF. Together with reference TRBV11-2 and TRBJ2-1, the CDR3 gives the full variable domain: EAGVAQSPRYKIIEKRQSVAFWCNPISGHATLYWYQQILGQGPKLLIQFQNNGVVDDSQLPKDRFSAERLKGVDSTLKIQPAKLEDSAVYLCASSWDYRSYNEQFFGPGTRLTVL.

This clonotype has just a few counts. The chain joins TRBV11-2 to TRBJ2-3; no clear D gene. V was clipped by 1 base and J by 6 bases, with 11 bases between them. This CDR3 contains 14 residues. From germline, CDR1 is SGHAT and CDR2 FQNNGV. CDR3 DNA: TGTGCCAGCAGCTTAGTCCCAGCTGACGATACGCAGTATTTT. This sequence encodes CASSLVPADDTQYF. The full variable domain, rest sourced from reference TRBV11-2 and TRBJ2-3, is EAGVAQSPRYKIIEKRQSVAFWCNPISGHATLYWYQQILGQGPKLLIQFQNNGVVDDSQLPKDRFSAERLKGVDSTLKIQPAKLEDSAVYLCASSLVPADDTQYFGPGTRLTVL.

The chain has TRBV12-3 or TRBV12-4 and TRBJ2-7; D remains unclear. The CDR3 length is 14 residues. V was cut by 3 bases and J by 2 bases, with 11 bases left in between. CDR3 region: CASSFGLETYEQYF. DNA of the CDR3: TGTGCCAGCAGTTTCGGCCTTGAGACCTACGAGCAGTACTTC.

The chain uses TRBV3-1 and TRBJ2-3, with 11 bases matching TRBD2. CDR1 is LGHDT, CDR2 YNNKEL, per germline (reference sequence). V was pared by 8 bases and J by 4 bases, with 2 bases of the junction left unmatched. This CDR3 comprises 13 residues. DNA of the CDR3: TGTGCCAGCGAGGGACTAGCGGCAGATACGCAGTATTTT. Translating it yields CASEGLAADTQYF.

This clonotype has only a few counts. The chain uses TRBV29-1 and TRBJ2-7; D is ambiguous. The CDR3 runs 12 residues. Trimming removed 5 bases from V and 0 bases from J, with 8 bases in between. In germline, CDR1 is SQVTM, CDR2 ANQGSEA. The CDR3 DNA reads as TGCAGCGTTAGAGGCAGCTCCTACGAGCAGTACTTC. Amino acid sequence: CSVRGSSYEQYF.